This record concerns one TCR beta chain sequence. What it binds is unknown. These data belong to a study of identical twins. Study results and caveats: Beta out-of-frame sequences showed weaker excess sharing between twins. Invariant T cells like MAIT and iNKT could partly confound the zero-insertion analyses. There was an excess of low generation probability in the out-of-frame alpha sequences that twins shared.

TCRdb analysed the 5' RACE reads with MiXCR anew, one entry per CDR3 protein. The table has 410,000 or so distinct CDR3 sequences, around 18% seen once. This clonotype was sampled from a man aged 45-60 years in good health. The specimen sequenced was naive T cells sorted from blood.

CDR3 in amino acids: CASSLGLAESLSYNEQFF. As DNA, the CDR3 is TGTGCCAGCAGTTTAGGTCTAGCGGAGAGCCTCTCCTACAATGAGCAGTTCTTC. The chain links TRBV27 to TRBJ2-1; 7 bases agree with TRBD2. CDR1 and CDR2 (germline): MNHEY, SMNVEV (reference sequence). V trimming: 2 bases; J trimming: 0 bases; junction bases outside the gene matches: 10. The CDR3 extends over 18 amino acids.